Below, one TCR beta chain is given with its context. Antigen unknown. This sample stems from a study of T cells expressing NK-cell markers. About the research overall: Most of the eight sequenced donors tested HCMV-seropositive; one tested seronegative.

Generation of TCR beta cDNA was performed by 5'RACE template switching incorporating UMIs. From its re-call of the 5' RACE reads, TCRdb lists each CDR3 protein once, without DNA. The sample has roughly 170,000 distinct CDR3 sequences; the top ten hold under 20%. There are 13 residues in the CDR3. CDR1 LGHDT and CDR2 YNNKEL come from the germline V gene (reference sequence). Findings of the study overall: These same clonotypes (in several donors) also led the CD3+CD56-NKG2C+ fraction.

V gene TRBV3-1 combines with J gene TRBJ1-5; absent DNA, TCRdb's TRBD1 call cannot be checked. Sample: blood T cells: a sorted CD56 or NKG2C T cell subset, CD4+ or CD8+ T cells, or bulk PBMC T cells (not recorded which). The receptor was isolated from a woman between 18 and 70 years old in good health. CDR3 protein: CASSQGARQPQHF.